This T cell receptor (beta chain) was sequenced for a study of CD8+ T cells in alopecia areata. For the study at large: In an open-label trial, patients got 5 to 10 mg tofacitinib twice daily.

Extracted from the samples, RNA was reverse transcribed into cDNA to serve as the sequencing template. TCRdb's table, derived via immunoSEQ multiplex PCR, lists solely in-frame clones and lacks some. The sample carries around 100,000 clones, about 70% recorded once. General study findings and limits: Researchers say the link of baseline CD8+ expansion to response remains uncertain, with one nonresponder.

Documented treatment: oral pan-JAK inhibitor, 5-10 mg twice daily. There are 13 residues in the CDR3. The germline V gene has CDR1 SGHTA and CDR2 FQGTGA. V was trimmed by 0 bases and J by 6 bases, leaving 7 bases between them. Points on this clone: The antigen remains unidentified.

The source is a human donor with alopecia areata. The starting material was CD8+ T cells sorted from blood, obtained at roughly week 45, from a patient treated with tofacitinib. The chain carries TRBV7-3 and TRBJ2-3, with a tentative D call TRBD2 (5 bases). In nucleotides, the CDR3 is TGTGCCAGCAGCTTAACAGGCGGGGATACGCAGTATTTT. It is translated as CASSLTGGDTQYF.